Listed below are T cell receptor beta chains from one sample, sequenced in a study of T-cell reconstitution after alpha-beta-depleted transplantation in children. Each CDR3 protein is one row after TCRdb ran MiXCR on the PCR reads. The sample contains about 260,000 distinct CDR3 sequences, under 9.5% of which appear only once. The material was PBMCs, mostly from graft donor cells, obtained 180 days after TCRalphabeta/CD19-depleted stem cell transplant. Source of these receptors: a male patient between 5 and 17 years old who had a stem cell transplant for acute lymphoblastic leukemia, so the T cells may come from the graft donor. The conserved cysteine and the conserved F or W are not part of the CDR3 here.

V gene: TRBV7-9; J gene: TRBJ2-1; CDR3 protein: ASSSGQGYNEQF
V gene: TRBV5-1; J gene: TRBJ1-2; CDR3 protein: ASRFDIGDYGYT
V gene: TRBV18; J gene: TRBJ2-7; CDR3 protein: ASSPLGQDSEQY
V gene: TRBV2; J gene: TRBJ2-7; CDR3 protein: ASSGQPIQTYEQY
V gene: TRBV28; J gene: TRBJ2-7; CDR3 protein: ASRPRDSLSYEQY
V gene: TRBV14; J gene: TRBJ2-1; CDR3 protein: ASSHWTSGNYNEQF
V gene: TRBV7-9; J gene: TRBJ1-3; CDR3 protein: ASSLEGQWHTIY
V gene: TRBV3-1; J gene: TRBJ2-1; CDR3 protein: ASSLRTSGRREQF
V gene: TRBV6-6; J gene: TRBJ2-1; CDR3 protein: ASSYSASEQF
V gene: TRBV6-2/TRBV6-3; J gene: TRBJ2-2; CDR3 protein: ASSRLRGSTGELF
V gene: TRBV12-3/TRBV12-4; J gene: TRBJ2-5; CDR3 protein: ASSSGYQETQY
V gene: TRBV5-1; J gene: TRBJ1-3; CDR3 protein: ASSLESGAGNTIY
V gene: TRBV28; J gene: TRBJ2-7; CDR3 protein: ASSLVQGISYEQY
V gene: TRBV7-9; J gene: TRBJ1-1; CDR3 protein: ASSAVPGTEAF
V gene: TRBV7-2; J gene: TRBJ2-3; CDR3 protein: ASSLAGRGFTDTQY
V gene: TRBV27; J gene: TRBJ2-7; CDR3 protein: ASSLGVRGYEQY
V gene: TRBV20-1; J gene: TRBJ2-3; CDR3 protein: SASTKDAGGPTDTQY
V gene: TRBV9; J gene: TRBJ2-5; CDR3 protein: ASSPDRGPQETQY
V gene: TRBV2; J gene: TRBJ1-5; CDR3 protein: ASSEALQGNQPQH
V gene: TRBV20-1; J gene: TRBJ1-5; CDR3 protein: SARRGTAGNQPQH
V gene: TRBV4-3; J gene: TRBJ2-7; CDR3 protein: ASSQAGGKYNEQY
V gene: TRBV28; J gene: TRBJ1-3; CDR3 protein: ASSYLTGNGNTIY
V gene: TRBV14; J gene: TRBJ2-7; CDR3 protein: ASTKTDYEQY
V gene: TRBV20-1; J gene: TRBJ2-3; CDR3 protein: SARDPTAGGQGDTQY
V gene: TRBV7-9; J gene: TRBJ1-6; CDR3 protein: ASSGGINSPLH
V gene: TRBV4-1; J gene: TRBJ2-5; CDR3 protein: ASSQDLGLAGVGETQY
V gene: TRBV7-9; J gene: TRBJ1-2; CDR3 protein: ASSSEWIQGRGYT
V gene: TRBV24-1; J gene: TRBJ2-3; CDR3 protein: ATSDFAGSGTDTQY
V gene: TRBV5-1; J gene: TRBJ2-7; CDR3 protein: ASSFNAGFVDEQY
V gene: TRBV7-3; J gene: TRBJ2-4; CDR3 protein: ASSLGTRGAKNIQY
V gene: TRBV11-2; J gene: TRBJ2-3; CDR3 protein: ASSILGMGADTQY
V gene: TRBV29-1; J gene: TRBJ1-3; CDR3 protein: SVAFQGNQGVARNTIY
V gene: TRBV7-2; J gene: TRBJ1-1; CDR3 protein: ASSPTRVTEAF
V gene: TRBV2; J gene: TRBJ2-7; CDR3 protein: ASSWGVLSYEQY
V gene: TRBV19; J gene: TRBJ1-1; CDR3 protein: ASSIAVFGLMNTEAF
V gene: TRBV7-7; J gene: TRBJ2-5; CDR3 protein: ASSLGVPGLGAQETQY
V gene: TRBV29-1; J gene: TRBJ1-5; CDR3 protein: SVGGGNNQPQH
V gene: TRBV7-3; J gene: TRBJ2-3; CDR3 protein: ASSLARGTDTQY
V gene: TRBV7-2; J gene: TRBJ2-6; CDR3 protein: ASSYKGSGANVLT
V gene: TRBV6-1; J gene: TRBJ2-3; CDR3 protein: ASRGTGMADTQY
V gene: TRBV9; J gene: TRBJ2-1; CDR3 protein: ASSVAGDRGEQF
V gene: TRBV6-5; J gene: TRBJ1-1; CDR3 protein: ASSYPRTGANTEAF
V gene: TRBV24-1; J gene: TRBJ2-7; CDR3 protein: ATSAGDFYEQY
V gene: TRBV12-3/TRBV12-4; J gene: TRBJ1-6; CDR3 protein: ASSPYENSPLH
V gene: TRBV12-3/TRBV12-4; J gene: TRBJ2-1; CDR3 protein: ASSFYGTYNEQF
V gene: TRBV10-3; J gene: TRBJ1-2; CDR3 protein: AIRGQGNYGYT
V gene: TRBV5-5; J gene: TRBJ2-4; CDR3 protein: ASSSLLRDRVVQNIQY
V gene: TRBV27; J gene: TRBJ1-1; CDR3 protein: ASGSGQGGTEAF
V gene: TRBV28; J gene: TRBJ2-7; CDR3 protein: ASSFNRRGSGLGYEQY